The T cell receptor (beta chain) described here comes from a study of metastatic and nonmetastatic thyroid tumors. The overall study: Peripheral blood and tumor or nodule samples from malignant and benign thyroid patients were compared.

This clone was observed at least ten times. As yet, its antigen is unknown. Study results and caveats: Significantly higher TCR beta diversity was reportedly seen in malignant thyroid tumors than benign nodules, in blood and tumor.

Looked up from germline, CDR1 is MDHEN and CDR2 is SYDVKM. This CDR3 spans 11 amino acids. Trimming left V 4 bases short and J 9 bases short, with 9 bases between. In the authors' methods: Clinicopathological groups supplied CDR3 differences that were used to build a distant-metastasis classifier for papillary thyroid cancer. TCRdb reprocessed the PCR reads via MiXCR. The V and J calls here are based on TCRdb, not the publication. The profile shows 50,000 to 65,000 clones, under 20% of them singletons. No patient had received any treatment before thyroid surgery. This receptor was taken from a female donor with papillary thyroid cancer or a benign thyroid nodule (not recorded which). Some clones in this sample may be carry-over from other donors' samples. Sequencing was done on a sample of blood. This chain uses TRBV28 with TRBJ1-2; D call uncertain. The DNA for the CDR3 is TGTGCCAGCAGTTCAAGAAGGAGCTACACCTTC. This codes for CASSSRRSYTF.